The clone carrying this T cell receptor beta chain appeared many times. Its antigen is unidentified. Libraries of bulk TCR were made by previously described methods (with listed TCR primers). From the PCR reads, TCRdb called clonotypes with MiXCR, one entry per CDR3 protein. The sample has nearly 650,000 distinct CDR3 sequences, roughly 25% seen once. The sample originates from a study of molecular identifiers for immune sequencing clone quantification. Naive CD8 T cells were sorted, and the gate applied was CD8+CD4-CCR7+CD45RA+. Study-level results: Underestimation of highly expanded clone sizes could arise where identical TCR molecules share a barcode. Beyond 20 RNA copies, clones held over 99% of effector molecules, compared with under 1% in naive cells.

Sequences were obtained from naive CD8+ T cells from blood, with Jurkat cell RNA spiked in. Subset described: FACS-sorted CD8+CD4-CCR7+CD45RA+ naive T cells. The TCR originated in a human donor in good health. Some libraries in this study had Jurkat cell RNA spiked in.

The CDR3 is CASSSWTSGGADTQYF. In nucleotides, the CDR3 is TGTGCCAGCAGCTCCTGGACTAGCGGGGGGGCAGATACGCAGTATTTT. The chain employs TRBV7-2 and TRBJ2-3; 15 nucleotides match TRBD2. V lost 4 bases, J lost 4 bases, and 3 bases stayed unmatched. Looked up from germline, CDR1 is SGHTA and CDR2 is FQGNSA. This CDR3 spans 16 amino acids.